A selection of T cell receptor beta chains follows, all from one sample in a study of naive CD8 T cells in extremely preterm neonates. Libraries were prepared by immunoSEQ multiplex PCR; TCRdb keeps only in-frame clonotypes and omits some of them. The table includes fewer than 25,000 clones, roughly 88% detected once. The specimen was naive CD8+ T cells from cord blood. The receptors were gathered from a boy who was born preterm. Each CDR3 is given without its conserved first and last residue. The D gene is left open where the match is weak. Clone size is not always given. Where it is, it says once, few, many or a class for expanded clones.

CDR3 length: 10
clone size: NA
D gene: NA
V gene: TRBV5-3
CDR3 protein: ARSLGNQPQH

CDR3 length: 14
clone size: NA
D gene: TRBD2
V gene: TRBV5-4
CDR3 protein: ASSSRTSGGPRELF

CDR3 length: 12
clone size: NA
D gene: NA
V gene: TRBV27
CDR3 protein: ASSLGGANYGYT

CDR3 length: 16
clone size: NA
D gene: TRBD2
V gene: TRBV10-3
CDR3 protein: AISESAELAGGLATQY

CDR3 length: 10
clone size: NA
D gene: NA
V gene: TRBV7-9
CDR3 protein: ASSLQNTEAF

CDR3 length: 12
clone size: NA
D gene: NA
V gene: TRBV23-1
CDR3 protein: ASSQSRGGNTIY

CDR3 length: 15
clone size: NA
D gene: NA
V gene: TRBV11-2
CDR3 protein: ASVRSPTTGFNYGYT

CDR3 length: 12
clone size: NA
D gene: TRBD1
V gene: TRBV19
CDR3 protein: ASSGTGAGYEQY

CDR3 length: 15
clone size: NA
D gene: NA
V gene: TRBV19
CDR3 protein: ASRQDRLSSYNSPLH

CDR3 length: 10
clone size: once
D gene: NA
V gene: TRBV6-5
CDR3 protein: ASSYRNSPLH

CDR3 length: 13
clone size: NA
D gene: NA
V gene: TRBV30
CDR3 protein: AWRSGYNSNQPQH

CDR3 length: 11
clone size: NA
D gene: TRBD1
V gene: TRBV7-9
CDR3 protein: ASSRDSSYEQY

CDR3 length: 12
clone size: NA
D gene: NA
V gene: TRBV4-3
CDR3 protein: ASSQDTARYEQY

CDR3 length: 11
clone size: NA
D gene: TRBD2
V gene: TRBV19
CDR3 protein: ASSSGGANEQF

CDR3 length: 11
clone size: few
D gene: NA
V gene: TRBV5-1
CDR3 protein: ASRDSSYNEQF

CDR3 length: 13
clone size: NA
D gene: TRBD2
V gene: TRBV4-1
CDR3 protein: ASSRLAGKDNEQF

CDR3 length: 11
clone size: once
D gene: TRBD1
V gene: TRBV4-2
CDR3 protein: ASSRDRGETQY

CDR3 length: 15
clone size: once
D gene: NA
V gene: TRBV4-3
CDR3 protein: ASSQDSGQGVNTEAF

CDR3 length: 11
clone size: NA
D gene: NA
V gene: TRBV19
CDR3 protein: ANTRDANQPQH

CDR3 length: 13
clone size: NA
D gene: TRBD2
V gene: TRBV9
CDR3 protein: ASSSGGASTDTQY

CDR3 length: 9
clone size: once
D gene: NA
V gene: TRBV5-6
CDR3 protein: ASSLHTEAF

CDR3 length: 10
clone size: NA
D gene: NA
V gene: TRBV4-1
CDR3 protein: ASSQLADTQY

CDR3 length: 9
clone size: few
D gene: NA
V gene: TRBV27
CDR3 protein: ASKTNYGYT

CDR3 length: 13
clone size: NA
D gene: TRBD1
V gene: TRBV6-5
CDR3 protein: ASSYSRDRGHEQY

CDR3 length: 13
clone size: once
D gene: TRBD2
V gene: TRBV27
CDR3 protein: ASSLFIGLANEQF

CDR3 length: 10
clone size: NA
D gene: NA
V gene: TRBV30
CDR3 protein: AWRRNYNEQF

CDR3 length: 11
clone size: NA
D gene: NA
V gene: TRBV25-1
CDR3 protein: ASSDGFENIQY

CDR3 length: 10
clone size: NA
D gene: NA
V gene: TRBV21-1
CDR3 protein: ASSKDRGGYT

CDR3 length: 14
clone size: NA
D gene: NA
V gene: TRBV15
CDR3 protein: ATSRDKGANTGELF

CDR3 length: 10
clone size: NA
D gene: NA
V gene: TRBV4-1
CDR3 protein: ASSQGAETQY

CDR3 length: 12
clone size: NA
D gene: NA
V gene: TRBV7-9
CDR3 protein: ASSLRQGANVLT